The clone carrying this T cell receptor beta chain was detected a few times. Its antigen is undetermined. The data belong to a study of T cell responses to AZD1222 COVID-19 vaccine. General study results and limits: When two AZD1222 doses had been given, Spike-specific TCR breadth and depth rose.

The data were produced by immunoSEQ multiplex PCR, yet TCRdb's version contains in-frame clones alone and is incomplete. The sample gives 120,000 or so clones, over 80% of which show up once; approximately 1% is in the top ten. This CDR3 is 13 amino acids long. Trimming removed 6 bases at V and 7 bases at J, with 12 bases between. Germline V lookup: CDR1 LGHDT, CDR2 YNNKEL (reference sequence). The chain recombines TRBV3-1 (or the pseudogene TRBV3-2) with TRBJ2-2; no clear D gene. This TCR was sampled from an adult in good health. The starting material was peripheral blood, obtained on day 0 of AZD1222 vaccination. The CDR3 DNA follows: TGTGCCAGCAGTCCTAGGCCCCTCGGGGAGCTGTTTTTT. Translated, it gives CASSPRPLGELFF.